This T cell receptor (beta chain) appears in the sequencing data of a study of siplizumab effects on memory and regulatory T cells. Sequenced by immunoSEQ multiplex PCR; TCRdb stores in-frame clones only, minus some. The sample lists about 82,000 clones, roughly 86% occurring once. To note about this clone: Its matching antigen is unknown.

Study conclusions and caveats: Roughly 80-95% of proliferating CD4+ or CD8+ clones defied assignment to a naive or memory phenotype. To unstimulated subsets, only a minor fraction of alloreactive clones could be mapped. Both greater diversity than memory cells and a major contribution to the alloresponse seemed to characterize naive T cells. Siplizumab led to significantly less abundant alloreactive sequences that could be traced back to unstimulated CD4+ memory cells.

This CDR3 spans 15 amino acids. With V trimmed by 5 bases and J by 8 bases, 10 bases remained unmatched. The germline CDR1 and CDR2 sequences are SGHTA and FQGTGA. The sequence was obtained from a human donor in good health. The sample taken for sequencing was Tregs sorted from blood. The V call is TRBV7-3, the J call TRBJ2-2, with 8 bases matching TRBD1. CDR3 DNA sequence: TGTGCCAGCAGCCCCTCGGGACAGGAAAAGGGGGAGCTGTTTTTT. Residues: CASSPSGQEKGELFF.